This record concerns one T cell receptor (beta chain) sequence. Only in-frame clones appear in the TCRdb table, and some are missing; sequencing was by immunoSEQ multiplex PCR. The repertoire holds under 450,000 clones, roughly nine tenths seen once, with about 0.9% in the top ten. Participants came from some 23 US areas, aged roughly 18 to 89 years. Assignment of participants to cohorts was predicated upon participant-reported clinical history. The study recruited exposed participants who had met a COVID-19 case within 2 weeks before entry. This CDR3 spans 13 amino acids. Losses at the gene ends were 6 bases for V and 9 bases for J; bases not matched to a gene: 9. Germline V gene data show CDR1 as SQVTM and CDR2 as ANQGSEA. The data derive from a study of blood T cell repertoires in COVID-19. Study as a whole: Collection of acute and convalescent COVID-19 samples took place in the United States, Italy and Spain.

This receptor was identified in a middle-aged woman who had been exposed to COVID-19. The source material was PBMCs or T cells enriched from blood (not recorded which). The V gene is TRBV29-1, the J gene TRBJ2-1, with 9 bases fitting TRBD2. In DNA form, the CDR3 reads TGCAGCGTAGCCAGCGGGAGGATGGGTGAGCAGTTCTTC. Its translation: CSVASGRMGEQFF.